The clone carrying this T cell receptor beta chain was picked up a small number of times. What it recognizes is unknown. The PCR ran on 60 Vbeta and 13 Jbeta primers. The method was immunoSEQ multiplex PCR; TCRdb's version includes in-frame clones alone and lacks a portion of them. The sample yields some 170,000 clones, approximately 85% seen once. Losses at the gene ends were 2 bases for V and 2 bases for J; bases not matched to a gene: 4. From germline, CDR1 is ENHRY and CDR2 SYGVKD. This CDR3 spans 16 amino acids. The source of the sample is a study of cytomegalovirus exposure and HLA in healthy donors. Notes on the study in general: Upon later analysis, HLA-associated TCR beta chains proved more clonally expanded than other, equally common chains.

The source is a man in his fifties in good health and CMV-seropositive. The chain couples TRBV10-3 to TRBJ2-1; 9 bases fit TRBD2. Material: PBMCs. In nucleotides, the CDR3 is TGTGCCATCAGTGAGCGGCTAGCGGGGACCTACAATGAGCAGTTCTTC. This translates into CAISERLAGTYNEQFF.